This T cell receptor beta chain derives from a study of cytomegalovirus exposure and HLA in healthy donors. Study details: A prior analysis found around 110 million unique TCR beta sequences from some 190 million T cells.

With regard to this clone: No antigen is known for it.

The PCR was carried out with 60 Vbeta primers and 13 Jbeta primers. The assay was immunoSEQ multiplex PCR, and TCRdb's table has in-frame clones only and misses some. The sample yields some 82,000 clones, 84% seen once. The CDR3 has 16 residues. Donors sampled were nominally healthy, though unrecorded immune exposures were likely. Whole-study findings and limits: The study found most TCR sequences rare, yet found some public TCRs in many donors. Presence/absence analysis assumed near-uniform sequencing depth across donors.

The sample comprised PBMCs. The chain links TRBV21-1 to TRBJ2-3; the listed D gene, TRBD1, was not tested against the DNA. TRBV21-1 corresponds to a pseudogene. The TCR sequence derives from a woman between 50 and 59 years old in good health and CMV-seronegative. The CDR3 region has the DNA TGTGCCAGCAGCAAAGGACAGGGAGGTAGCACAGATACGCAGTATTTT. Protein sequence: CASSKGQGGSTDTQYF.